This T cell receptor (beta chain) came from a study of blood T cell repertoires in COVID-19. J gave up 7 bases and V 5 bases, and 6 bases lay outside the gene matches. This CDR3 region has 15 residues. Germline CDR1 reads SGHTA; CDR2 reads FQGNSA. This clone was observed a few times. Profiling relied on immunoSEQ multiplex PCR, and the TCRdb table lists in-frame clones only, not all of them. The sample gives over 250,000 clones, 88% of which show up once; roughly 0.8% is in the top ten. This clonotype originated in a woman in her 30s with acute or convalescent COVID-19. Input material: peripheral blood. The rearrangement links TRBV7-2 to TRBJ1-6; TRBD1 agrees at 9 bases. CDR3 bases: TGTGCCAGCAGCGCCGTGACAGGGGGGAATTCACCCCTCCACTTT. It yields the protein CASSAVTGGNSPLHF. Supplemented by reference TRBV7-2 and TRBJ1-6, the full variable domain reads GAGVSQSPSNKVTEKGKDVELRCDPISGHTALYWYRQSLGQGLEFLIYFQGNSAPDKSGLPSDRFSAERTGGSVSTLTIQRTQQEDSAVYLCASSAVTGGNSPLHFGNGTRLTVT.